The sequence of this T cell receptor (beta chain) was determined in a study of spatial heterogeneity in lung cancer. Study background: Alpha-chain sequences were consistently detected in smaller numbers than beta-chain sequences. Combinations of a unique TCR and a UMI were tallied in raw reads, and on average each appeared more than ten times. Study-level findings and limits: The study found ubiquitous expanded tumor TCRs in blood more at resection than follow-up.

MiXCR, applied by TCRdb to the 5' RACE reads, yields one record per CDR3 protein. The table records roughly 91,000 distinct CDR3 sequences, about 20% of them present only once. Per the germline V gene, CDR1 is DFQATT and CDR2 is SNEGSKA (reference sequence). CDR3 length equals 15 residues. With 1 base clipped from V and 0 bases from J, the junction kept 4 bases outside the gene matches. The time point was: sample taken at primary tumor resection. Whole RNA, isolated from tumor, nontumor lung or frozen PBMC, was sequenced without prior sorting. Note on this clonotype: Its specificity is not known.

The chain employs TRBV20-1 and TRBJ2-5; TRBD2 matches 8 bases. This TCR was sampled from a male donor with early-stage non-small cell lung cancer. The source material was PBMCs, sampled at surgery. Here the CDR3 DNA reads TGCAGTGCTAGAGTATCTAGCGGGTACCAAGAGACCCAGTACTTC. This encodes CSARVSSGYQETQYF.